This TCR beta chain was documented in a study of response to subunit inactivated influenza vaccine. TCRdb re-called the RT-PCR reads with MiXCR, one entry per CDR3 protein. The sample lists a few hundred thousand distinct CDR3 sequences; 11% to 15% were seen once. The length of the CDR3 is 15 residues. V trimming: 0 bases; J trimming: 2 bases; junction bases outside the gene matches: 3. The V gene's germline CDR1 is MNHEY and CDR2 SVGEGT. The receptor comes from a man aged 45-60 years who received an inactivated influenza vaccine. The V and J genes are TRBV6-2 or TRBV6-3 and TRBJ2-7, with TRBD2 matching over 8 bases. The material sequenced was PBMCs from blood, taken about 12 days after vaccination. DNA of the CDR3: TGTGCCAGCAGTTACTCGGGTAGCGGGGCCTACGAGCAGTACTTC. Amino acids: CASSYSGSGAYEQYF.